This T cell receptor beta chain emerged from a study of T cells after yellow fever vaccination. This clonotype turned up a few times. In TCRdb, the 5' RACE reads were re-called with MiXCR into one record per CDR3 protein. The sample contains nearly 300,000 distinct CDR3 sequences, less than 9.5% of which appear only once. The length of the CDR3 is 15 residues. CDR1 and CDR2 (germline): LNHDA, SQIVND (reference sequence). V gave up 1 base and J gave up 9 bases, with 16 bases separating them. This clonotype was obtained from a man younger than 35 who received the YFV17D yellow fever vaccine. The sample consisted of CD4+ T cells sorted from PBMCs, taken 5 days after the yellow fever booster vaccination. The chain has TRBV19 and TRBJ2-1, with a weak D call TRBD2 (6 bases). The CDR3 DNA reads TGTGCCAGTAGTATAGCGGGAGACAGTCATATTGAGCAGTTCTTC. Translated: CASSIAGDSHIEQFF.